The source of this T cell receptor beta chain is a study of CD8 T cells in ankylosing spondylitis. General observations from the study: Ankylosing spondylitis blood seemed to carry a telltale TCR beta motif made of fewer than ten highly homologous variants. CD8+ by phenotype, disease-linked clones were relatively rare in peripheral blood.

This CDR3 region has 16 residues. V shed 2 bases, J shed 3 bases, and the junction held 9 bases outside the gene matches. Germline CDR1 is MNHEY and CDR2 is SVGAGI. This clonotype was recorded a few times. Antigen unknown. TCRdb reprocessed the 5' RACE reads with MiXCR, giving one entry per CDR3 protein. The table records hundreds of thousands of distinct CDR3 sequences, roughly 10% of them present only once. The chain recombines TRBV6-5 with TRBJ2-7, with 8 bases matching TRBD1. This TCR derives from a male donor with ankylosing spondylitis. The specimen was blood, either unsorted or a sorted T cell fraction (not recorded which). CDR3: CASSYPYAGGNYEQYF. CDR3 in DNA: TGTGCCAGCAGTTACCCTTACGCAGGGGGCAACTACGAGCAGTACTTC.